These 10 T cell receptor beta chains originate from one sample sequenced in a study of cytomegalovirus exposure and HLA in healthy donors. The PCR used 60 Vbeta and 13 Jbeta primers. Libraries were prepared by immunoSEQ multiplex PCR; TCRdb keeps only in-frame clonotypes and omits some of them. The data contain 90,000 or so clones, approximately 71% of them singletons. Sequencing input: PBMCs. The receptors were gathered from a middle-aged man in good health and CMV-seronegative.

J is TRBJ2-3 and V is TRBV2, with TRBD2 identical over 8 bases. The V segment lost 8 bases and the J segment 4 bases; nucleotides outside the gene matches: 23. This CDR3 is built from 19 residues. From germline, CDR1 is SNHLY and CDR2 FYNNEI. The CDR3 nucleotides read TGTGCCAGCTACCTTGCACCTTACCTTACGGGGGGGCATGCAGATACGCAGTATTTT. This sequence encodes CASYLAPYLTGGHADTQYF.

V and J are TRBV6-1 and TRBJ2-7; TRBD1 matches 12 bases. This CDR3 is 15 amino acids long. Per the germline V gene, CDR1 is MNHNS and CDR2 is SASEGT. The V and J ends lost 6 bases and 6 bases, in that order; junction bases with no gene match: 9. CDR3 region: CASRLGTGGNSEQYV. CDR3 sequence (DNA): TGTGCCAGCAGGCTAGGGACAGGGGGCAACTCCGAGCAGTACGTC.

The chain couples TRBV5-1 to TRBJ2-5; D may be TRBD1 (6 bases). Germline CDR1 SGHRS, CDR2 YFSETQ. This CDR3 contains 14 residues. V lost 4 bases, J lost 2 bases, and 12 bases lay in between. Here the CDR3 DNA reads TGCGCCAGCAGCCGGCAGGGGATACAAGAGACCCAGTACTTC. Protein: CASSRQGIQETQYF.

The CDR3 DNA reads TGTGCCGCAAAGGGGGGGAACAGCGGCTACACCTTC. The encoded protein is CAAKGGNSGYTF. This sequence joins TRBV10-3 and TRBJ1-2; tentatively, D is TRBD1 (6 bases). Germline-derived CDR1 and CDR2 are ENHRY and SYGVKD. Trimming removed 11 bases at V and 8 bases at J, with 18 bases between. The CDR3 is made up of 12 amino acids.

The V gene is TRBV5-4, the J gene TRBJ2-2, with 13 bases fitting TRBD2. The length of the CDR3 is 17 residues. Germline V lookup: CDR1 SGHNT, CDR2 YYREEE (reference sequence). J gave up 6 bases and V 4 bases, and 9 bases lay outside the gene matches. DNA of the CDR3: TGTGCCAGCAGCATGAGCGGACTAGCGGGAGCGGCCGGGGAGCTGTTTTTT. Translating gives CASSMSGLAGAAGELFF.

This clone was detected once. The rearrangement links TRBV5-6 to TRBJ1-1; the match to TRBD1 covers 10 bases. The length of the CDR3 is 17 residues. The V segment lost 2 bases and the J segment 8 bases; nucleotides outside the gene matches: 15. Germline CDR1 and CDR2: SGHDT and YYEEEE. The CDR3 region has the DNA TGTGCCAGCAGCTTATCCGGCCATCCCGGGACAGGGGCCGAAGCTTTCTTT. It encodes CASSLSGHPGTGAEAFF.

A remark on this clone: The sample carries other DNA sequences with the same CDR3. Here the CDR3 DNA reads TGTGCCAGCAGCTCAGGCGGACTCTATGGCTACACCTTC. Its translation: CASSSGGLYGYTF. The rearrangement uses TRBV5-4 and TRBJ1-2; no firm D call. This CDR3 region has 13 residues. V was clipped by 3 bases and J by 4 bases, with 10 bases between them. Per germline, CDR1 SGHNT and CDR2 YYREEE (reference sequence).

The gene calls are TRBV27 and TRBJ2-5, with 7 bases matching TRBD1. This CDR3 is 15 amino acids long. V lost 6 bases, J lost 4 bases, and 11 bases stayed unmatched. Germline lookup yields CDR1 MNHEY and CDR2 SMNVEV (reference sequence). As DNA, the CDR3 is TGTGCCAGCAGGCGCACAGGGGTTCCGGGAGAGACCCAGTACTTC. It yields the protein CASRRTGVPGETQYF.

The CDR3 DNA reads as TGTGCCAGCGCTTGGGGGCGAAGCTCCTACGAGCAGTACGTC. It translates to CASAWGRSSYEQYV. The V and J genes are TRBV6-1 and TRBJ2-7, with a possible D match to TRBD1 (6 bases). V lost 8 bases and J 0 bases, leaving 14 bases between the germline ends. CDR3 length: 14 residues. Germline CDR1 MNHNS, CDR2 SASEGT.

The J gene is TRBJ2-5, the V gene TRBV27, with D possibly being TRBD1 (6 bases). The V and J ends lost 0 bases and 5 bases respectively, with 16 bases between them. The germline V gene encodes CDR1 MNHEY and CDR2 SMNVEV (reference sequence). CDR3 length: 16 residues. The CDR3 sequence is CASSLSNQGSGETQYF. The CDR3 nucleotides are TGTGCCAGCAGTTTATCGAATCAGGGGTCGGGTGAGACCCAGTACTTC.